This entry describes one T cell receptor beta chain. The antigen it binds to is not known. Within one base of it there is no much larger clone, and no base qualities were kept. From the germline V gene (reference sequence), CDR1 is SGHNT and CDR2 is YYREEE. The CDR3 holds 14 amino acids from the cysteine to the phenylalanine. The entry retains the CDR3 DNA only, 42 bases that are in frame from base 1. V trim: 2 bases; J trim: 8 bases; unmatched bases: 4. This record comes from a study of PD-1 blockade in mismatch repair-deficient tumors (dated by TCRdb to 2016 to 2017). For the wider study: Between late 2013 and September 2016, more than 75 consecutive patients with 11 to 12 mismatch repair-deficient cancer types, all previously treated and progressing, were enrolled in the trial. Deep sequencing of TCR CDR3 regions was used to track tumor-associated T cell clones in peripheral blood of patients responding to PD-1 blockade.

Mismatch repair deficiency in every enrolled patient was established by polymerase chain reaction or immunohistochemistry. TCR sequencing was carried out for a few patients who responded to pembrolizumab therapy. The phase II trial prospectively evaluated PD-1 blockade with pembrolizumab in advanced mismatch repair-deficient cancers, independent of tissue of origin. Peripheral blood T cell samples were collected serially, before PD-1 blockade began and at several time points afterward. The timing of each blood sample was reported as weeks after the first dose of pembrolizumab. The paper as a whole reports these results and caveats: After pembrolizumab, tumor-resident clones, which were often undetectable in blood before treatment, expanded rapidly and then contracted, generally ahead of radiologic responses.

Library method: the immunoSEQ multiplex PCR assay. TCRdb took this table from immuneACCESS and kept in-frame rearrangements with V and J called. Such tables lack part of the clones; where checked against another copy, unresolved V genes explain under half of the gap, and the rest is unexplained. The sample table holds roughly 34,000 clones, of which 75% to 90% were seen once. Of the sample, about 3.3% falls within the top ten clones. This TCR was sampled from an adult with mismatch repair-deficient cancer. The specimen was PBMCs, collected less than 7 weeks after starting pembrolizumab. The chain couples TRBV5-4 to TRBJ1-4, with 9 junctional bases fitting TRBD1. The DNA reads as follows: TGTGCCAGCAGCTTACAGGGGGCGAACGAAAAACTGTTTTTT. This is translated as CASSLQGANEKLFF.